The clone carrying this T cell receptor beta chain appeared a single time. The data are from a study of blood T cell repertoires in COVID-19. Background on the study: COVID-19 samples from acute and convalescent phases originated in the United States, Italy and Spain. Sources were T cells, B-cell-depleted T cells, or PBMCs; the material itself was cDNA or gDNA.

Per the original methods: Amplifying reference gene primers gave estimates of nucleated cell counts. The data were produced by immunoSEQ multiplex PCR, yet TCRdb's version contains in-frame clones alone and is incomplete. The V and J calls and the clone size are those of that table, but D and trimming were determined from the DNA. The sample records about 200,000 clones, 80% to 90% being singletons. V lost 0 bases, J lost 11 bases, and 19 bases lay in between. This CDR3 is built from 14 residues. Per the germline V gene, CDR1 is GTSNPN and CDR2 is SVGIG (reference sequence). The sequence came from a woman older than 75 with acute or convalescent COVID-19. The chain employs TRBV30 and TRBJ1-1; a possible D gene is TRBD1 (5 bases). Sequencing input: peripheral blood. CDR3 sequence: CAWSVGAVQTPAFF. The CDR3 bases are TGTGCCTGGAGTGTAGGGGCAGTTCAGACCCCTGCTTTCTTT. Drawing the rest from reference TRBV30 and TRBJ1-1, the complete variable domain is SQTIHQWPATLVQPVGSPLSLECTVEGTSNPNLYWYRQAAGRGLQLLFYSVGIGQISSEVPQNLSASRPQDRQFILSSKKLLLSDSGFYLCAWSVGAVQTPAFFGQGTRLTVV.